This entry is about one TCR beta chain. The source of the sample is a study of blood T cell repertoires in COVID-19. Study in general: The cDNA or gDNA used as material had been derived from T cells, B-cell-depleted T cells, or PBMCs.

TCRdb's copy holds only in-frame clones and misses some; the assay was immunoSEQ multiplex PCR. This table has fewer than 200,000 clones, more than 75% appearing once. Germline CDR1 is MDHEN and CDR2 is SYDVKM. The CDR3 is made up of 16 amino acids. V trimming: 8 bases; J trimming: 6 bases; junction bases outside the gene matches: 12. What was sequenced was peripheral blood. This clonotype was sampled from a man aged 50-60 years who had recovered from COVID-19. The rearrangement links TRBV28 to TRBJ1-5; TRBD1 aligns across 11 bases. The CDR3 DNA sequence: TGTGCCAGCCTAACGACCGGGACAGGGGGTGTTCAGCCCCAGCATTTT. It is translated as CASLTTGTGGVQPQHF.